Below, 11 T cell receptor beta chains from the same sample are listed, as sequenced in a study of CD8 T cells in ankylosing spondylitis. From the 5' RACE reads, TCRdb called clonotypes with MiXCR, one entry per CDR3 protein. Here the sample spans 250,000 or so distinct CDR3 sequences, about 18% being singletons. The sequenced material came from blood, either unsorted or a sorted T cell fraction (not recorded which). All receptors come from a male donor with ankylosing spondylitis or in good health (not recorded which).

The CDR3 DNA reads as TGTGCCAGCAGACCCTTAAGTAGGAGAGTCTACAATGAGCAGTTCTTC. It is translated as CASRPLSRRVYNEQFF. V is TRBV6-4 and J is TRBJ2-1; D not certain. V lost 6 bases to trimming and J lost 3 bases, with 18 bases between them. The germline gives CDR1 MRHNA, CDR2 SNTAGT. The CDR3 is made up of 16 amino acids.

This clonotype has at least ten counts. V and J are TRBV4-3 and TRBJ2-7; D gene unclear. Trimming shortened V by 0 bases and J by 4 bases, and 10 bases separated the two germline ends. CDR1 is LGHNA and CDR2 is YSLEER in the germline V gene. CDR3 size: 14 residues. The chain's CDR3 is CASSQDTQLYEQYF. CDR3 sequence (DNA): TGCGCCAGCAGCCAAGACACCCAGCTTTACGAGCAGTACTTC.

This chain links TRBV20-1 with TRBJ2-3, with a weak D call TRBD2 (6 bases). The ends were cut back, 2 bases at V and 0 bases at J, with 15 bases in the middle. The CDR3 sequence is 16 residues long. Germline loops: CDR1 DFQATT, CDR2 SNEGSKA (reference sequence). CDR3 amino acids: CSARLEGLVSTDTQYF. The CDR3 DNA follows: TGCAGTGCTAGACTCGAGGGACTCGTTAGCACAGATACGCAGTATTTT.

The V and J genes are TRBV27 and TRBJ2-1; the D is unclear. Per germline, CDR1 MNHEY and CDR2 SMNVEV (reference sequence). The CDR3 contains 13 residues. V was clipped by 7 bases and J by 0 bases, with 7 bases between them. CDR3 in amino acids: CASTRASYNEQFF. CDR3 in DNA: TGTGCCAGCACCCGGGCCTCCTACAATGAGCAGTTCTTC.

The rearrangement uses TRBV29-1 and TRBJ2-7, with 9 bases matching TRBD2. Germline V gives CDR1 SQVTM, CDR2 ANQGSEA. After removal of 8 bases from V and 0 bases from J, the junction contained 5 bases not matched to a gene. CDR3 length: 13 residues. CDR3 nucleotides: TGCAGCATTCGACTAGCGGCCTCCTACGAGCAGTACTTC. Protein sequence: CSIRLAASYEQYF.

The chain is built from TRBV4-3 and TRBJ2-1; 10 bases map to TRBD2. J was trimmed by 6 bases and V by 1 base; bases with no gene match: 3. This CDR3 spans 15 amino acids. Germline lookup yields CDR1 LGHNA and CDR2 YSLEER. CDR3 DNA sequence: TGCGCCAGCAGCCAAGGACTAGCGGGCTTCAATGAGCAGTTCTTC. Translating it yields CASSQGLAGFNEQFF.

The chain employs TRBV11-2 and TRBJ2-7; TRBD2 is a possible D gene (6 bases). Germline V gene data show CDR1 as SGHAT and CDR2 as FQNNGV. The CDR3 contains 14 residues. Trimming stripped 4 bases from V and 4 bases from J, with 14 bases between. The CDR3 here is CASSYGTLAYEQYF. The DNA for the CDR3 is TGTGCCAGCAGCTACGGGACTTTGGCATACGAGCAGTACTTC.

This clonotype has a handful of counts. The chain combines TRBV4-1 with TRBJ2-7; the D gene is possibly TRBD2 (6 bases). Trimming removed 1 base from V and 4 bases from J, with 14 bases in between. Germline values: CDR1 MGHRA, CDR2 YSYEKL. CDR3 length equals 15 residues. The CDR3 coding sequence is TGCGCCAGCAGCCAAGTTACGTCGGGGGAATACGAGCAGTACTTC. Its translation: CASSQVTSGEYEQYF.

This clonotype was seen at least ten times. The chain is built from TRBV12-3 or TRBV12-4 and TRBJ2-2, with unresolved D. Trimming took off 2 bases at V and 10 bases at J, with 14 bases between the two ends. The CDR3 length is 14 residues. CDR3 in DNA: TGTGCCAGCAGTTTAAAAACGGGTTGGTTGGAGCTGTTTTTT. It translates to CASSLKTGWLELFF.

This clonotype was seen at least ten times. This chain's CDR3 is CASSTSSGSSYNEQFF. The CDR3 coding sequence is TGTGCCAGCAGTACGTCTAGCGGGAGCTCCTACAATGAGCAGTTCTTC. The chain is built from TRBV6-2 or TRBV6-3 and TRBJ2-1, with 10 bases that match TRBD2. Trimming took 5 bases from V and 0 from J; bases not matched to a gene: 4. This CDR3 is built from 16 residues. The V gene's germline CDR1 is MNHEY and CDR2 SVGEGT.

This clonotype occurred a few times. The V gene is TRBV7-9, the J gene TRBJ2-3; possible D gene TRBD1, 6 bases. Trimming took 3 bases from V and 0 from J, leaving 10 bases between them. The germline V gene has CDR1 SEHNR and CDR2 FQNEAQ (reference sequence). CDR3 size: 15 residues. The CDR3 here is CASSFGGVSTDTQYF. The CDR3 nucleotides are TGTGCCAGCAGCTTTGGGGGCGTCAGCACAGATACGCAGTATTTT.